This entry lists 18 T cell receptor beta chains sequenced from one sample in a study of cytomegalovirus exposure and HLA in healthy donors. This PCR relied on a set of 60 Vbeta primers and 13 Jbeta primers. Sequencing used immunoSEQ multiplex PCR; TCRdb keeps in-frame clones, though not all of them. The top ten clones hold approximately 1.7% of a sample with some 130,000 clones, just over 75% of them seen once. Sequenced sample: PBMCs. These receptors all stem from a woman aged 45-60 years in good health and CMV-seronegative.

Comment on this clone: At one end the junction does not follow the germline gene, possibly because of a read error. V is TRBV6-5 and J is TRBJ1-5; TRBD1 matches 7 bases. CDR1 MNHEY and CDR2 SVGAGI come from the germline V gene. This CDR3 is 13 amino acids long. The CDR3 DNA follows: TGTGCCAGCAGTCGACAGGGTAGCCAGCCCCAGAATTTT. The encoded protein is CASSRQGSQPQNF.

This chain joins TRBV27 and TRBJ2-7, with 7 nucleotides matching TRBD2. There are 13 residues in the CDR3. Trimming removed 7 bases from V and 6 bases from J; junction bases left unmatched: 9. The germline V gene has CDR1 MNHEY and CDR2 SMNVEV (reference sequence). DNA for the CDR3: TGTGCCAGCACCCGGGAGGCCCTGATCGAGCAGTACTTC. Protein: CASTREALIEQYF.

This chain joins TRBV30 and TRBJ1-4; D possibly corresponds to TRBD1 (6 bases). This CDR3 spans 15 amino acids. Germline CDR1 is GTSNPN and CDR2 is SVGIG (reference sequence). Trimming took 0 bases from V and 3 from J, leaving 11 bases between them. CDR3 sequence (DNA): TGTGCCTGGAGTGTACGACGGACAGCTAATGAAAAACTGTTTTTT. This sequence encodes CAWSVRRTANEKLFF.

The V and J genes are TRBV5-1 and TRBJ2-2; TRBD1 aligns across 7 bases. Germline trimming cut 4 bases from V and 6 bases from J; bases unmatched to any gene: 3. The CDR3 sequence is 13 residues long. Germline V CDR1 and CDR2: SGHRS, YFSETQ. CDR3 in DNA: TGCGCCAGCAGCCTAGACAGGGCCGGGGAGCTGTTTTTT. It encodes CASSLDRAGELFF.

This rearrangement joins TRBV5-1 to TRBJ2-3; 7 bases are a match to TRBD1. From germline, CDR1 is SGHRS and CDR2 YFSETQ. The CDR3 spans 16 residues. V was clipped by 5 bases and J by 1 base; unmatched bases: 10. The CDR3 DNA reads as TGCGCCAGCAGTCTTTTTAACAGGGGAGGCACAGATACGCAGTATTTT. It specifies CASSLFNRGGTDTQYF.

The chain has TRBV9 and TRBJ2-3; the D gene is possibly TRBD1 (5 bases). Per the germline V gene, CDR1 is SGDLS and CDR2 is YYNGEE. Trimming shortened V by 0 bases and J by 1 base, and 15 bases separated the two germline ends. This CDR3 comprises 17 residues. The chain's CDR3 is CASSVGEGLGGTDTQYF. The CDR3 DNA follows: TGTGCCAGCAGCGTAGGAGAAGGGTTAGGGGGCACAGATACGCAGTATTTT.

V gene TRBV19 combines with J gene TRBJ1-5; TRBD1 might be the D (6 bases). Between the trimmed V and J ends, which lost 3 bases and 8 bases, there was a span of 23 bases. Germline V gives CDR1 LNHDA, CDR2 SQIVND (reference sequence). The CDR3 runs to 17 residues. DNA of the CDR3: TGTGCCAGTAGTATCCGACGGACAGCCACCGAAGTGGAGCCCCAGCATTTT. This sequence encodes CASSIRRTATEVEPQHF.

The rearrangement links TRBV6-4 to TRBJ1-5; the D gene is possibly TRBD1 (5 bases). Trimming shortened V by 7 bases and J by 4 bases, and 17 bases separated the two germline ends. Germline loops: CDR1 MRHNA, CDR2 SNTAGT. The length of the CDR3 is 15 residues. The CDR3 DNA reads TGTGCCAGCACTCCCGGCAGGGTAGGGAATCAGCCCCAGCATTTT. It specifies CASTPGRVGNQPQHF.

This chain uses TRBV4-1 with TRBJ2-7; 9 bases fit TRBD1. Germline V lookup: CDR1 MGHRA, CDR2 YSYEKL. V gave up 0 bases and J gave up 3 bases; unmatched junction bases: 6. The CDR3 runs to 16 residues. This chain's CDR3 is CASSQDYRDRVYEQYF. The CDR3, as DNA: TGCGCCAGCAGCCAAGACTACCGGGACAGGGTCTACGAGCAGTACTTC.

The gene calls are TRBV5-1 and TRBJ2-4; 7 bases line up with TRBD1. Germline values: CDR1 SGHRS, CDR2 YFSETQ. V gave up 4 bases and J gave up 8 bases; unmatched junction bases: 9. This CDR3 region has 14 residues. CDR3: CASSRDSPGDIQYF. The CDR3 bases are TGCGCCAGCAGCCGGGACAGCCCTGGGGACATTCAGTACTTC.

The genes are TRBV4-1 and TRBJ1-2; possibly TRBD1 for D (5 bases). The germline gives CDR1 MGHRA, CDR2 YSYEKL. Trimming left V 0 bases short and J 8 bases short, with 22 bases between. The CDR3 is 17 amino acids. CDR3 coding DNA: TGCGCCAGCAGCCAAGAAGAAACAGCCGGGGCGGGGTACGGCTACACCTTC. Protein: CASSQEETAGAGYGYTF.

This chain joins TRBV18 and TRBJ2-2, with D unresolved. V lost 2 bases to trimming and J lost 1 base, with 5 bases between them. This CDR3 region has 14 residues. Per germline, CDR1 KGHSH and CDR2 LQKENI. CDR3 protein: CASSPIQNTGELFF. The CDR3 DNA is TGTGCCAGCTCACCAATACAGAACACCGGGGAGCTGTTTTTT.

The rearrangement links TRBV6-1 to TRBJ2-3, with 8 bases matching TRBD2. There are 15 residues in the CDR3. Germline V gene lookup returns CDR1 MNHNS and CDR2 SASEGT. V shed 8 bases, J shed 2 bases, and the junction held 9 bases outside the gene matches. CDR3 loop: CASGSGRSNTDTQYF. DNA for the CDR3: TGTGCCAGCGGGAGCGGGAGATCCAACACAGATACGCAGTATTTT.

The V call is TRBV6-5, the J call TRBJ1-1; TRBD1 is a possible D gene (5 bases). Trimming took 2 bases from V and 4 from J, leaving 14 bases between them. The germline V gene encodes CDR1 MNHEY and CDR2 SVGAGI. The CDR3 has 15 amino acids. The CDR3: CASSYDSGGFTEAFF. The CDR3 DNA reads TGTGCCAGCAGTTACGATTCGGGGGGATTCACTGAAGCTTTCTTT.

V usage is TRBV6-5 and J usage is TRBJ1-2, with D possibly being TRBD1 (6 bases). Germline V gene data show CDR1 as MNHEY and CDR2 as SVGAGI. V lost 10 bases and J 2 bases, leaving 20 bases between the germline ends. This CDR3 has 15 residues. DNA of the CDR3: TGTGCCACCCGAGGAGGAGGACAGTACAACTATGGCTACACCTTC. Translation gives CATRGGGQYNYGYTF.

The chain couples TRBV15 to TRBJ2-1, with D unclear. Germline CDR1 reads LNHNV; CDR2 reads YYDKDF (reference sequence). This CDR3 comprises 14 residues. Between the trimmed V and J ends, which lost 6 bases and 8 bases, there was a span of 17 bases. CDR3 residues: CATRGLVGNDEQFF. CDR3 nucleotides: TGTGCCACCAGAGGCCTAGTAGGTAACGATGAGCAGTTCTTC.

The rearrangement joins TRBV5-1 to TRBJ2-1; D remains unclear. There are 16 residues in the CDR3. Between the trimmed V and J ends, which lost 0 bases and 5 bases, there was a span of 15 bases. Germline-derived CDR1 and CDR2 are SGHRS and YFSETQ. CDR3 DNA sequence: TGCGCCAGCAGCTTGGGGGCCGCGAGAGCCAACAATGAGCAGTTCTTC. Its translation: CASSLGAARANNEQFF.

The chain links TRBV28 to TRBJ2-5, with TRBD1 matching 7 bases. Germline CDR1 and CDR2: MDHEN and SYDVKM. V lost 7 bases and J lost 4; bases outside the gene matches: 6. CDR3 size: 13 residues. CDR3 region: CASNLQGRETQYF. The DNA of the CDR3 is TGTGCCAGCAACCTACAGGGGCGAGAGACCCAGTACTTC. Full variable domain (missing parts from reference TRBV28 and TRBJ2-5): DVKVTQSSRYLVKRTGEKVFLECVQDMDHENMFWYRQDPGLGLRLIYFSYDVKMKEKGDIPEGYSVSREKKERFSLILESASTNQTSMYLCASNLQGRETQYFGPGTRLLVL.